The T cell receptor beta chain described here comes from a study of blood T cell repertoires in COVID-19. Study-level information: Samples of COVID-19 (acute and convalescent) were obtained from the United States, Italy and Spain. From T cells, B-cell-depleted T cells, or PBMCs came the material, which was cDNA or gDNA.

Methods used by the authors: For nucleated cells, counts were estimated from reference gene primer amplification. Sequencing was performed with immunoSEQ multiplex PCR; in TCRdb, only in-frame clones are kept and a portion is missing. V and J calls and clone size are those listed in that table; D and trimming were worked out from the DNA. The table records fewer than 300,000 clones, less than 90% of them present only once. This CDR3 comprises 15 residues. V was pared by 5 bases and J by 4 bases, with 15 bases between. Germline V CDR1 and CDR2: MNHEY, SMNVEV (reference sequence). The source material was peripheral blood. This receptor was taken from a man aged 55 to 70 who had recovered from COVID-19. The V call is TRBV27, the J call TRBJ1-5; TRBD1 is a possible D gene (6 bases). CDR3 DNA sequence: TGTGCCAGCAGTACCCGGGGGGGGCGAAATCAGCCCCAGCATTTT. Translating it yields CASSTRGGRNQPQHF.